Sequencing of this T cell receptor beta chain was carried out in a study of read filtering for tumor transcriptome and immune sequencing. The sample holds many counts of this clonotype. From approximately 430 ng of RNA, a library with molecular barcoded alpha/delta and beta/gamma adaptors was made. MiXCR was run by TCRdb on the reads, yielding one entry per CDR3 protein. The table has 93,000 or so distinct CDR3 sequences, 20% to 25% seen once; the top ten hold roughly 10%. Germline V gives CDR1 KGHSH, CDR2 LQKENI. The ends were cut back, 8 bases at V and 2 bases at J, with 8 bases in the middle. The CDR3 runs to 12 residues.

The J gene is TRBJ2-3, the V gene TRBV18; the D is unclear. This receptor was obtained from a donor over 35 with multiple myeloma. Sample: a population of CD138-negative cells sorted from bone marrow. CDR3 nucleotides: TGTGCCAGCAGCCCGGACACAGATACGCAGTATTTT. Its protein is CASSPDTDTQYF.